Detailed here is one T cell receptor beta chain. Its antigen is still unknown. The data derive from a study of T cell repertoires in cytomegalovirus infection. TCRdb recomputed calls from the reads with MiXCR, one row per CDR3 protein. The repertoire holds under 350,000 distinct CDR3 sequences, with 20% to 25% as singletons. V shed 6 bases and J shed 0 bases, with 12 bases lying between them. Germline CDR1 reads ENHRY; CDR2 reads SYGVKD. This CDR3 region has 15 residues. The specimen was cultured PBMCs, collected from culture after CMV antigen stimulation. This clonotype was obtained from a human donor in good health (CMV status not recorded). Some clones in this sample may be carry-over from other donors' samples. The J gene is TRBJ2-1, the V gene TRBV10-3, with TRBD1 as a possible D gene (6 bases). The CDR3 protein is CAISIGQLSYNEQFF. The DNA for the CDR3 is TGTGCCATCAGCATAGGACAGCTCTCCTACAATGAGCAGTTCTTC.